Each of the 25 T cell receptor beta chains below was sequenced from the same sample in a study of Graves' ophthalmopathy and Graves' hyperthyroidism. Beta-chain TCR CDR3 regions were amplified from RNA transcripts. After a first-round RT-PCR with HTBI primers, a second-round multiplex PCR was run. TCRdb re-called the multiplex PCR reads with MiXCR, one entry per CDR3 protein. This repertoire shows 650,000 to 900,000 distinct CDR3 sequences, around 40% found once; its top ten account for 40% to 45%. Source material: peripheral blood. The receptors were sampled from an adult man with Graves' ophthalmopathy.

This clonotype was seen at least ten times. Germline is not matched at one junction end, which may reflect a read error. J is TRBJ2-6 and V is TRBV15; 7 nucleotides agree with TRBD1. Germline V gene data show CDR1 as LNHNV and CDR2 as YYDKDF (reference sequence). The CDR3 sequence is 16 residues long. The CDR3: CATSRDRASGANVLTF. The DNA of the CDR3 is TGTGCCACCAGCCGAGACAGGGCCTCTGGGGCCAACGTCCTGACTTTC.

The chain links TRBV7-7 to TRBJ1-2; D call uncertain. The V gene lost 6 bases and the J gene lost 2 bases, with 10 bases spanning the gap. This CDR3 spans 13 amino acids. CDR1 SSHAT and CDR2 FNYEAQ come from the germline V gene (reference sequence). The CDR3 region is CASSLTQNYGYTF. The CDR3 nucleotides read TGTGCCAGCAGTTTAACACAAAACTATGGCTACACCTTC.

This clonotype was recorded at least ten times. The chain joins TRBV10-3 to TRBJ1-2; TRBD1 might be the D (6 bases). V was trimmed by 10 bases and J by 5 bases, leaving 17 bases between them. CDR1 is ENHRY and CDR2 is SYGVKD in the germline V gene. The CDR3 totals 13 residues. The CDR3 loop is CASRDKAGYGYTF. DNA of the CDR3: TGTGCCAGCAGGGACAAGGCTGGGTATGGCTACACCTTC.

The rearrangement uses TRBV10-2 and TRBJ2-3; D is undetermined. In germline, CDR1 is WSHSY, CDR2 SAAADI. V was shortened by 3 bases and J by 0 bases, with 7 bases between the two germline ends. This CDR3 has 14 residues. In DNA form, the CDR3 reads TGCGCCAGCAGTGACGTGGTTAGCACAGATACGCAGTATTTT. It yields the protein CASSDVVSTDTQYF.

CDR3 protein: CASSNTGGAYEQYF. As DNA, the CDR3 is TGTGCCAGCAGTAACACAGGGGGCGCGTACGAGCAGTACTTC. The rearrangement joins TRBV7-9 to TRBJ2-7, with 9 bases that match TRBD1. Germline-derived CDR1 and CDR2 are SEHNR and FQNEAQ (reference sequence). The CDR3 runs to 14 residues. Unmatched junction bases numbered 7, after V lost 6 bases and J lost 4 bases.

As regards this clonotype: The germline gene is not matched at one end of the junction; a read error may be the cause. The chain carries TRBV2 and TRBJ2-5; 8 nucleotides match TRBD2. The germline CDR1 and CDR2 sequences are SNHLY and FYNNEI. This CDR3 is 15 amino acids long. The CDR3 nucleotides read TGTGCCAGCAGCCAAGAGCGGGGACTAGTTCCCCCAAGAGTCTTC. This codes for CASSQERGLVPPRVF.

This clonotype was seen a handful of times. The chain employs TRBV12-3 or TRBV12-4 and TRBJ1-1; TRBD1 matches at 8 bases. CDR3 size: 14 residues. The V segment lost 5 bases and the J segment 5 bases; nucleotides outside the gene matches: 7. CDR3 protein: CASSPGQGSTEAFF. The CDR3 DNA reads as TGTGCCAGCAGTCCCGGACAGGGTTCGACTGAAGCTTTCTTT.

There are many counts of this clonotype. The chain carries TRBV10-2 and TRBJ1-5; 10 bases line up with TRBD1. The CDR3 sequence is 14 residues long. Germline assignment: CDR1 WSHSY and CDR2 SAAADI. V shed 6 bases, J shed 5 bases, and the junction held 4 bases outside the gene matches. The CDR3 nucleotides are TGCGCCAGCAGCAGGGACAGGGGTTATCAGCCCCAGCATTTT. Protein sequence: CASSRDRGYQPQHF.

The chain combines TRBV25-1 with TRBJ1-2; D remains unclear. Germline loops: CDR1 MGHDK, CDR2 SYGVNS. The CDR3 loop spans 14 amino acids. The germline V and J ends were trimmed by 3 bases and 4 bases, with 12 bases remaining between them. In DNA, the CDR3 is TGTGCCAGCAGTGATTTGGAGGGTGGCTATGGCTACACCTTC. It codes for CASSDLEGGYGYTF.

The chain combines TRBV5-1 with TRBJ2-7; 8 positions agree with TRBD1. The ends lost 6 bases at V and 3 bases at J; junction bases unmatched: 8. Looked up from germline, CDR1 is SGHRS and CDR2 is YFSETQ. This CDR3 is built from 14 residues. The CDR3: CASTETTGDYEQYF. CDR3 DNA sequence: TGCGCCAGCACCGAGACGACAGGGGACTACGAGCAGTACTTC.

The J gene is TRBJ1-1, the V gene TRBV12-3 or TRBV12-4; no definite D call. With 2 bases removed from V and 2 bases from J, the gap between germline ends came to 9 bases. CDR3 size: 14 residues. CDR3 loop: CASSLHDYNTEAFF. The CDR3, as DNA: TGTGCCAGCAGTTTACATGATTATAACACTGAAGCTTTCTTT.

This chain uses TRBV7-2 with TRBJ2-7; D uncertain. Between the trimmed V and J ends, which lost 1 base and 1 base, there was a span of 11 bases. Germline loops: CDR1 SGHTA, CDR2 FQGNSA. The CDR3 has 15 residues. The CDR3 loop reads CASSLVSSRSYEQYF. The CDR3 DNA sequence: TGTGCCAGCAGCTTAGTCTCAAGCAGGTCCTACGAGCAGTACTTC.

This clonotype was observed many times. The chain couples TRBV6-6 to TRBJ1-2; tentative D call: TRBD1 (6 bases). Deletions cut 4 bases from V and 5 bases from J, with 14 bases between. This CDR3 is built from 14 residues. In germline, CDR1 is MNHNY, CDR2 SVGAGI (reference sequence). CDR3 bases: TGTGCCAGCAGTTCTACCGGGACACCTTATGGCTACACCTTC. Amino acid sequence: CASSSTGTPYGYTF.

Of note for this clonotype: It is likely a read error, because the conserved phenylalanine at the end of the CDR3 is missing. The CDR3 sequence: CASSQARVQGGGSSYNSPLHY. For the CDR3, the DNA is TGTGCCAGCAGCCAAGCCCGAGTGCAGGGGGGCGGGAGCTCCTATAATTCACCCCTCCACTAT. This chain connects TRBV2 to TRBJ1-6; TRBD1 matches 7 bases. Trimming at V came to 6 bases and at J to 0 bases, leaving 20 bases not matched to a gene. The germline V gene encodes CDR1 SNHLY and CDR2 FYNNEI. The CDR3 consists of 21 residues.

This clonotype was counted many times. This chain uses TRBV19 with TRBJ1-5; no clear D. V lost 5 bases, J lost 6 bases, and 14 bases lay in between. The length of the CDR3 is 14 residues. CDR1 is LNHDA and CDR2 is SQIVND in the germline V gene (reference sequence). For the CDR3, the DNA is TGTGCCAGTAGTTTCGGTCATCTAGGTCAGCCCCAGCATTTT. This sequence encodes CASSFGHLGQPQHF.

Only a few counts were recorded for this clonotype. The chain employs TRBV12-3 or TRBV12-4 and TRBJ1-1; TRBD1 aligns across 8 bases. The CDR3 runs 15 residues. After removal of 5 bases from V and 4 bases from J, the junction contained 9 bases not matched to a gene. CDR3: CASSPQGAYGTEAFF. The CDR3 DNA sequence: TGTGCCAGCAGTCCCCAGGGGGCTTATGGCACTGAAGCTTTCTTT.

The gene calls are TRBV20-1 and TRBJ1-4; TRBD1 matches 8 bases. This CDR3 spans 16 amino acids. Germline-derived CDR1 and CDR2 are DFQATT and SNEGSKA (reference sequence). Germline trimming cut 0 bases from V and 0 bases from J; bases unmatched to any gene: 3. CDR3 amino acids: CSARDRQGTTNEKLFF. Here the CDR3 DNA reads TGCAGTGCTAGAGATAGACAGGGGACAACTAATGAAAAACTGTTTTTT.

The chain uses TRBV6-1 and TRBJ1-1; D is possibly TRBD1 (6 bases). The length of the CDR3 is 10 residues. With 8 bases removed from V and 11 bases from J, the gap between germline ends came to 12 bases. Germline V CDR1 and CDR2: MNHNS, SASEGT. The CDR3 DNA reads TGTGCCAGCGGGGGGAGGGGGGCTTTCTTT. Its translation is CASGGRGAFF.

The chain is built from TRBV29-1 and TRBJ1-1; D gene uncertain. Germline CDR1 is SQVTM and CDR2 is ANQGSEA. This CDR3 is built from 10 residues. The CDR3, as DNA: TGCAACGACGGGAACACTGAAGCTTTCTTT. It codes for CNDGNTEAFF.

This clonotype was counted a few times. Since the CDR3 does not end with the conserved phenylalanine or tryptophan, this likely comes from a read error. It is unclear where the CDR3 begins or ends on the DNA, so no DNA is shown, and the CDR3 is as TCRdb lists it. The chain is built from TRBV5-1 and TRBJ2-7; whether TRBD2, the table's D call, matches the DNA was not checked. Inclusive of both ends, the CDR3 amounts to 11 amino acids. Germline V gene data show CDR1 as SGHRS and CDR2 as YFSETQ. The CDR3: CASSCGLAEGS.

This clonotype showed up just a few times. This rearrangement joins TRBV2 to TRBJ2-7, with 7 bases matching TRBD2. The CDR3 sequence is 11 residues long. The germline V gene has CDR1 SNHLY and CDR2 FYNNEI. In DNA, the CDR3 is TGTGTCGCGGGAGTGGCATACGAGCAGTACTTC. Translated: CVAGVAYEQYF.

Many counts were recorded for this clonotype. The rearrangement uses TRBV7-9 and TRBJ1-1; possibly TRBD1 for D (6 bases). V was cut by 5 bases and J by 1 base, with 14 bases left in between. Germline CDR1 and CDR2: SEHNR and FQNEAQ (reference sequence). This CDR3 is built from 15 residues. The CDR3 DNA is TGTGCCAGCAGCACAACAGGGCATCGGAACACTGAAGCTTTCTTT. Protein product: CASSTTGHRNTEAFF.

This chain uses TRBV7-8 with TRBJ1-6, with D possibly matching TRBD1 (6 bases). The CDR3 sequence is 14 residues long. With 6 bases removed from V and 5 bases from J, the gap between germline ends came to 11 bases. CDR1 SGHVS and CDR2 FQNEAQ come from the germline V gene. CDR3 protein: CASRSTGHNSPLHF. As DNA, the CDR3 is TGTGCCAGCAGGAGTACAGGGCATAATTCACCCCTCCACTTT.

This clonotype was picked up many times. This chain uses TRBV7-2 with TRBJ2-7, with a possible D match to TRBD1 (5 bases). V lost 0 bases, J lost 2 bases, and 14 bases lay in between. Germline V gene lookup returns CDR1 SGHTA and CDR2 FQGNSA. The CDR3 is 16 amino acids. CDR3 nucleotides: TGTGCCAGCAGCTTAGCTAGTGGCCTCAGGGCCTACGAGCAGTACTTC. Protein product: CASSLASGLRAYEQYF.

This clonotype was found a few times. The rearrangement joins TRBV6-5 to TRBJ2-7; D unclear. Germline CDR1 reads MNHEY; CDR2 reads SVGAGI. The CDR3 covers 14 residues. Trimming took 2 bases from V and 0 from J, leaving 8 bases between them. DNA of the CDR3: TGTGCCAGCAGTTACGGTGCCAACTCCTACGAGCAGTACTTC. It translates to CASSYGANSYEQYF.